This paragraph covers one TCR beta chain sequence. In germline, CDR1 is SGHVT, CDR2 SQSDAQ. The CDR3 totals 14 residues. V was pared by 6 bases and J by 8 bases, with 8 bases of the junction left unmatched. Vbeta (60) and Jbeta (13) primers were used in the PCR. Here immunoSEQ multiplex PCR was the method, and the copy in TCRdb shows in-frame clones only, minus some. The sample holds fewer than 120,000 clones; around four fifths are singletons and the top ten take around 3.2%. The entry originates in a study of cytomegalovirus exposure and HLA in healthy donors. This TCR was sampled from a woman between 55 and 75 years old in good health and CMV-seropositive. The chain recombines TRBV7-4 with TRBJ2-4; 9 positions match TRBD1. Material: PBMCs. CDR3: CASSYPGQGYIQYF. Here the CDR3 DNA reads TGTGCCAGCAGTTACCCGGGACAGGGATACATTCAGTACTTC.